This TCR beta chain was found in a study of shared clonotypes between healthy human individuals. About the research overall: Ranging from 18 to 49 in age, donors were a couple of women and three men.

CD45RO-negative, CCR7-selected cells formed the naive CD8 fraction, which excluded terminally differentiated effector memory CD45RA+ cells. Produced via immunoSEQ multiplex PCR; TCRdb's table is partial and in-frame only. The sample holds about 2.1 million clones; 85% to 95% are singletons and the top ten take approximately 1.7%. This CDR3 is built from 16 residues. Germline V gene data show CDR1 as SNHLY and CDR2 as FYNNEI. Trimming cost V 0 bases and J 8 bases, with 16 bases left between them. This TCR was recovered from a man aged 18 to 29 in good health. Some clones in this sample may be carry-over from other donors' samples. This chain uses TRBV2 with TRBJ1-4; the D gene is possibly TRBD1 (5 bases). Specimen: naive CD8+ T cells from PBMCs. The CDR3 region has the DNA TGTGCCAGCAGTGAAGCTCTTGAGGGGTCCAGCGAAAAACTGTTTTTT. Its protein is CASSEALEGSSEKLFF.